This TCR beta chain was identified in a study of blood T cells in healthy people across ages. This clonotype occurred a few times. Primers used in a second PCR of roughly 7 to 11 cycles were a sample-barcoded 5' primer and a J-beta primer mix. TCRdb recomputed calls from the 5' RACE reads with MiXCR, one row per CDR3 protein. Of hundreds of thousands of distinct CDR3 sequences in the sample, over 45% were seen once. V lost 6 bases to trimming and J lost 4 bases; unmatched junction nucleotides: 5. This CDR3 spans 15 amino acids. Germline V gives CDR1 LGHDT, CDR2 YNNKEL (reference sequence). This sequence was found in a woman aged 60 to 75 in good health. The sample consisted of blood. The rearrangement uses TRBV3-1 and TRBJ2-3, with 12 bases fitting TRBD2. CDR3 bases: TGTGCCAGCAGTACTAGCGGGAGGAGGGCAGATACGCAGTATTTT. This gives the protein CASSTSGRRADTQYF.